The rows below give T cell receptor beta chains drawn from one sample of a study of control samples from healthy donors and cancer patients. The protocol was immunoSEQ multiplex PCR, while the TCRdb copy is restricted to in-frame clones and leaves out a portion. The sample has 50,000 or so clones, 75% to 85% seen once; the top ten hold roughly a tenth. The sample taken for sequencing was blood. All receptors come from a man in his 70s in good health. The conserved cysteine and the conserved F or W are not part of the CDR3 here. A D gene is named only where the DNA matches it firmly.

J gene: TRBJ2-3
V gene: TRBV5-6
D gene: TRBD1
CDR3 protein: ASSSLIGQGRGDTQY

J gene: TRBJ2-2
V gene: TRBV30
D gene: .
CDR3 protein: AWKGMVNTGELF

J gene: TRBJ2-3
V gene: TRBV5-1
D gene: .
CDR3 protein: ASGTPTTDTQY

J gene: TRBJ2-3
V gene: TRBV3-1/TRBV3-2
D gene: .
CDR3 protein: ASSGSRVEGTDTQY

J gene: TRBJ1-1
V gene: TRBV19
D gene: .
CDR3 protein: ASSTLGGAEAF

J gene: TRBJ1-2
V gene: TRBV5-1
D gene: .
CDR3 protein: ASSLVMDYGYT

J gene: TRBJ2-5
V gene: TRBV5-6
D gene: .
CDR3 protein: ASSLAGGLQETQY

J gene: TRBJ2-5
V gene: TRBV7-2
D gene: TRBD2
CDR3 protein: ASSLGAGEETQY

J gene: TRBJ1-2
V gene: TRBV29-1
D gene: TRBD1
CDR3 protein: SVKTGTIGYT

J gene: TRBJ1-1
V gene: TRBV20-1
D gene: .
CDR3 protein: SALGDTEAF

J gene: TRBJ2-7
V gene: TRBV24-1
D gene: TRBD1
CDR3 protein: ATNGTAFYEQY

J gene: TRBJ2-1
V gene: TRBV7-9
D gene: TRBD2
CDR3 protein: ASSPWTSGSPNNEQF

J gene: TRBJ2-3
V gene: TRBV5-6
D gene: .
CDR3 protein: ASSTGLADDTQY

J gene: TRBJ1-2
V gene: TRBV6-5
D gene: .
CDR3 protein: ASRFPGGYGYT

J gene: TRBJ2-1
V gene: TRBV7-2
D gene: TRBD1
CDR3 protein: ASSLDPGGQAKF

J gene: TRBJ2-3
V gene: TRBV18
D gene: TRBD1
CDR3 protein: ASSPWTGRDTQY

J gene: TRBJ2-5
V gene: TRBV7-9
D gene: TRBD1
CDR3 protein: ASTPGGDETQY

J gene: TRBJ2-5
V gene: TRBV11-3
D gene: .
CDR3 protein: ASSLSPGAETQY

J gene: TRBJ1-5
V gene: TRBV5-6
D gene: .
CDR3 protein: ASSFQGQPQH

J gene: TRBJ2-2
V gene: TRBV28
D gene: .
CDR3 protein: ASRGLLGLGGTGELF

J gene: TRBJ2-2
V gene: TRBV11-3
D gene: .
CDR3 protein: ASGAKGGTGELF

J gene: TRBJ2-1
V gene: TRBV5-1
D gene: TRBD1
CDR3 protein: ASTSRQGVMGNEQF

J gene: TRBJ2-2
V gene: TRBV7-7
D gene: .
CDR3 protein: ASSYKAAPNTGELF

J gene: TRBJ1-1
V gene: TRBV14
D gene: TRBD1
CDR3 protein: ASSQDRGRLF

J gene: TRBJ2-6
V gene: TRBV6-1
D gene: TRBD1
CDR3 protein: ASSETGVRPGANVLT

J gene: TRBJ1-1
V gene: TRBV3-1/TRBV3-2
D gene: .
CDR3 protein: ASSLRGYTEAF

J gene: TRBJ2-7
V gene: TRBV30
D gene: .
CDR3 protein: AWSVPRLTSSYEQY

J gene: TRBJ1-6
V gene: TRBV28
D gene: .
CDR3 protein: ASRVNNSPLH

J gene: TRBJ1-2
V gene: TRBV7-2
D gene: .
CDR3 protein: ASSLRDLYNGYT

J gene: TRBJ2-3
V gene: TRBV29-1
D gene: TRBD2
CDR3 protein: SVAGTSGGTDTQY

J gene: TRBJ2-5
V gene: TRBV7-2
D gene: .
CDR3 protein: ASSLSGGQETQY

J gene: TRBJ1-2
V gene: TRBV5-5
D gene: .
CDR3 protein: ASSDRANYGYT

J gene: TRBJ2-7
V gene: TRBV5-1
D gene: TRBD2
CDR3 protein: ASAATGGSYEQY

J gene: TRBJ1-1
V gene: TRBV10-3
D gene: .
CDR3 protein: AISESRPPPDTEAF

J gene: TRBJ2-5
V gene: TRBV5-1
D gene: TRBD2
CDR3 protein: ASSLGIAGGPGETQY

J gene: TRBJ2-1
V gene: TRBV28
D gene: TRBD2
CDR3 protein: ASSLYPPGLAGGAKQF

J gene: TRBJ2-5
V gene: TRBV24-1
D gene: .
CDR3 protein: ATSEYPRTGQETQY

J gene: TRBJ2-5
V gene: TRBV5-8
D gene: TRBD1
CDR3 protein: ASSEGQLQETQY

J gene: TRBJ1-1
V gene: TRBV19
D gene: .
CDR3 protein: ASSFRTSTEAF

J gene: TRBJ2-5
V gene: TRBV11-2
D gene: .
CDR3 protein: ASSLVETQY

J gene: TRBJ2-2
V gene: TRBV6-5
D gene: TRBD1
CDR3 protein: ASGPTDRGTGELF

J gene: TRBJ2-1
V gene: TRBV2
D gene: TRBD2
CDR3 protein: ASSPSGGSYNEQF

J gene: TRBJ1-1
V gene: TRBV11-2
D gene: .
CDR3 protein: ASSLIDREAF

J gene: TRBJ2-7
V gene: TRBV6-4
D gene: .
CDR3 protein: ASKISGEDEQY

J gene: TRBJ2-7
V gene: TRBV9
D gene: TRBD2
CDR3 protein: ASSTKRGANPYEQY

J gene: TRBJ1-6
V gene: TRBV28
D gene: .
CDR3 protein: ASSSGAGLHGSYNSPLH

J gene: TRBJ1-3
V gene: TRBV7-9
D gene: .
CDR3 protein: ASSPSGRGDTIY

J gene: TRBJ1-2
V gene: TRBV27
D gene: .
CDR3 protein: ASSLTGAGAGGYT

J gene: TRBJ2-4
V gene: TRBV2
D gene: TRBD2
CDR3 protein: ARGAGGSNIQY

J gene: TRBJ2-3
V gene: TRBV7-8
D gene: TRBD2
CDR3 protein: ASSSSAREGGDTQY

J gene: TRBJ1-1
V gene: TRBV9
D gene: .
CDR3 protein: ASSVGPGRGYTEAF

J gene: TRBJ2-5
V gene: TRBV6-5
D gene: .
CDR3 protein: ASSYLSSLETQY

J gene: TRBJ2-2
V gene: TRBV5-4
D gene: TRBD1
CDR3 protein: ASSSTTGGRGGELF